Included here is one T cell receptor beta chain sequence, with context. J lost 8 bases, V lost 4 bases, and 14 bases had no gene match. Germline loops: CDR1 LGHDT, CDR2 YNNKEL (reference sequence). The CDR3 runs 15 residues. Data came from immunoSEQ multiplex PCR; TCRdb stores just in-frame clones and leaves some out. Of approximately 180,000 clones in the sample, 70% to 90% were seen once. This specimen belongs to a study of blood T cell repertoires in COVID-19. Specimen: peripheral blood. The chain is built from TRBV3-1 (or the pseudogene TRBV3-2) and TRBJ2-7, with 7 bases aligning to TRBD2. This TCR came from a human donor with active or convalescent COVID-19. The donor label of this sample is uncertain. The CDR3 region is CASSLRDYPLDKQYF. CDR3 DNA sequence: TGTGCCAGCAGCCTCCGGGACTACCCCCTAGACAAGCAGTACTTC.